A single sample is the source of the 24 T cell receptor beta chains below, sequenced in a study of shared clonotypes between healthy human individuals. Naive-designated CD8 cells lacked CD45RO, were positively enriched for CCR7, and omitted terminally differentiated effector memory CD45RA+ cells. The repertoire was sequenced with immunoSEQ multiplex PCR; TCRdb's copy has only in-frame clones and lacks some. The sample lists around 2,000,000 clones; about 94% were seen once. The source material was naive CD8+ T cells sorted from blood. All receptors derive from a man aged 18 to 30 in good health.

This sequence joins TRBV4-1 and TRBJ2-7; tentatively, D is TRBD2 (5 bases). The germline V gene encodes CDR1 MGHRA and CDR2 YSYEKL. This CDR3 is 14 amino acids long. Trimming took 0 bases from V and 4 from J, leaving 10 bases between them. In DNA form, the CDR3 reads TGCGCCAGCAGCCAAGAGGGAGCTCTGTACGAGCAGTACTTC. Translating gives CASSQEGALYEQYF.

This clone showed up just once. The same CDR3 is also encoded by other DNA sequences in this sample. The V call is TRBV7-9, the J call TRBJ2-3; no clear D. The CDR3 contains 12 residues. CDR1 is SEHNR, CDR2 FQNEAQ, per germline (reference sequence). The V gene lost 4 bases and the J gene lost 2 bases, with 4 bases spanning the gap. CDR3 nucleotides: TGTGCCAGCAGCTCCCACACAGATACGCAGTATTTT. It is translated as CASSSHTDTQYF.

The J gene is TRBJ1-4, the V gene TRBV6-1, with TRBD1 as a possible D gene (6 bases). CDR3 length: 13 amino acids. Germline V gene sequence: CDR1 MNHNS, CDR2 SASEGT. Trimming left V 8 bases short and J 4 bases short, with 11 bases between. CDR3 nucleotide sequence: TGTGCCAGCGAGGGGGACGGTAATGAAAAACTGTTTTTT. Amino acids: CASEGDGNEKLFF.

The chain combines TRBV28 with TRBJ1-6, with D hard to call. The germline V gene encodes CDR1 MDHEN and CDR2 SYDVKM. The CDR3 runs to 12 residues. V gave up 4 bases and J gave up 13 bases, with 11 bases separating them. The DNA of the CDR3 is TGTGCCAGCAGTTATATGTGGGCTCCCCTCCACTTT. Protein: CASSYMWAPLHF.

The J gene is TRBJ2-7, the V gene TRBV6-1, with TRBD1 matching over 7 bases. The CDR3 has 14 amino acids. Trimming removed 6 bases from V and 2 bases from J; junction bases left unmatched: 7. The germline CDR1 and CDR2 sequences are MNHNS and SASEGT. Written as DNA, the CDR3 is TGTGCCAGCAGATCGGACAGGCTAACCTACGAGCAGTACTTC. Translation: CASRSDRLTYEQYF.

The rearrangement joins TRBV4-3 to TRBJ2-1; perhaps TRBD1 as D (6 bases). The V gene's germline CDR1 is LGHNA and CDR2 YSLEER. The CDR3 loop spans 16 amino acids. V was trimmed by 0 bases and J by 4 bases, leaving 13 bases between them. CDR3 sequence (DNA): TGCGCCAGCAGCCAAGATCAGGGGCTTGGATACAATGAGCAGTTCTTC. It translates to CASSQDQGLGYNEQFF.

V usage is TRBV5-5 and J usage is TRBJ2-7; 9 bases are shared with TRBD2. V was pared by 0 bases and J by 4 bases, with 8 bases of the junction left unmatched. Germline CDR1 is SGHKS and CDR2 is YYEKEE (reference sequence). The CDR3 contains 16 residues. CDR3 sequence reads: CASSLATSSGEYEQYF. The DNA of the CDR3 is TGTGCCAGCAGCTTGGCTACATCTAGCGGGGAGTACGAGCAGTACTTC.

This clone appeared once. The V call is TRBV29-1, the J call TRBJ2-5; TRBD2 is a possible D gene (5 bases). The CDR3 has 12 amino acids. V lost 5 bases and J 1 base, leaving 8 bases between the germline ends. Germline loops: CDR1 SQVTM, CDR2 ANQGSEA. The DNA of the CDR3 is TGCAGCGTTAGAGGACTCCAAGAGACCCAGTACTTC. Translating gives CSVRGLQETQYF.

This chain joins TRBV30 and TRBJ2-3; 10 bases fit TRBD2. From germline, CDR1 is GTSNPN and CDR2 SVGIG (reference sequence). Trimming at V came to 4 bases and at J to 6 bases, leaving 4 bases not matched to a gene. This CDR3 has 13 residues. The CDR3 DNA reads TGTGCCTGGACTAGCGGGAGTGGCGATACGCAGTATTTT. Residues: CAWTSGSGDTQYF.

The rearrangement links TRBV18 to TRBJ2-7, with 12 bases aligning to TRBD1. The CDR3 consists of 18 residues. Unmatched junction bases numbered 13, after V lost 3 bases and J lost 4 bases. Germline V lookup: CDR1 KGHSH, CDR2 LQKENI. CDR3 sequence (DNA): TGTGCCAGCTCACCGTCGGGACAGGGGGCGGAAGAAGGATACGAGCAGTACTTC. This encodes CASSPSGQGAEEGYEQYF.

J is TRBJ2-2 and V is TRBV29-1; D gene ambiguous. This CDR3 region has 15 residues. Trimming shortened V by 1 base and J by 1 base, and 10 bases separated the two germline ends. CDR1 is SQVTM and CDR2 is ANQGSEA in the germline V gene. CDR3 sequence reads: CSVEGETQNTGELFF. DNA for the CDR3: TGCAGCGTTGAAGGGGAAACGCAGAACACCGGGGAGCTGTTTTTT.

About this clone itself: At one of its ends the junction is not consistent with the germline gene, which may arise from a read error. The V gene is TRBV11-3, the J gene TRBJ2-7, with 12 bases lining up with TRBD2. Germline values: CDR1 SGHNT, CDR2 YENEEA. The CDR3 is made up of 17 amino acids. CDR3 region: CASSLDVLAGGADPWNF. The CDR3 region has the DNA TGTGCCAGCAGCTTAGACGTTCTAGCGGGGGGGGCTGACCCCTGGAACTTC.

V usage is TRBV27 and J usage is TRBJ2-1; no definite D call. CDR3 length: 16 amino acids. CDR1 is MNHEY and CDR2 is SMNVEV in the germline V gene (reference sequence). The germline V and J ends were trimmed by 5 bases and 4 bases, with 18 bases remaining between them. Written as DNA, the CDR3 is TGTGCCAGCAGTCCGACCGGTGAGGAATTATACAATGAGCAGTTCTTC. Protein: CASSPTGEELYNEQFF.

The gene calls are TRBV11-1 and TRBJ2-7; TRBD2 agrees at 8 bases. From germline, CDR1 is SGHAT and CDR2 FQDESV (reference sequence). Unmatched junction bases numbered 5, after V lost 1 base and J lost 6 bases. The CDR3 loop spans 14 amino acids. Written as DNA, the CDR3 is TGTGCCAGCAGCTTAGGAGCGGGGGTCAGCGAGCAGTACTTC. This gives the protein CASSLGAGVSEQYF.

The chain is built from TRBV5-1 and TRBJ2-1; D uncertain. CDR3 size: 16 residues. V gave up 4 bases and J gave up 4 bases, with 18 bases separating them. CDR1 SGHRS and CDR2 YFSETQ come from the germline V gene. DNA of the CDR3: TGCGCCAGCAGCCAAGAGATCCTGGGCTTTTACAATGAGCAGTTCTTC. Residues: CASSQEILGFYNEQFF. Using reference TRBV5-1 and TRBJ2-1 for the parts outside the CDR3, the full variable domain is KAGVTQTPRYLIKTRGQQVTLSCSPISGHRSVSWYQQTPGQGLQFLFEYFSETQRNKGNFPGRFSGRQFSNSRSEMNVSTLELGDSALYLCASSQEILGFYNEQFFGPGTRLTVL.

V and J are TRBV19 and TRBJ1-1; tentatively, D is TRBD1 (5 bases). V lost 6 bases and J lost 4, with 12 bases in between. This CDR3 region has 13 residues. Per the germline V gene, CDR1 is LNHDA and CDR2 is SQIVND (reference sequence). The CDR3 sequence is CASSPVGVTEAFF. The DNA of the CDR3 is TGTGCCAGTAGCCCGGTGGGGGTCACTGAAGCTTTCTTT.

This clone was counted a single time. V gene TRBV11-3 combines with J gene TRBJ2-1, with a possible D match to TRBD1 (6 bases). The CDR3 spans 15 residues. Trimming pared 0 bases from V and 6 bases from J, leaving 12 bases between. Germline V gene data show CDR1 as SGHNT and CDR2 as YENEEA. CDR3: CASSLDGTIGNEQFF. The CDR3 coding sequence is TGTGCCAGCAGCTTAGATGGGACAATTGGCAATGAGCAGTTCTTC.

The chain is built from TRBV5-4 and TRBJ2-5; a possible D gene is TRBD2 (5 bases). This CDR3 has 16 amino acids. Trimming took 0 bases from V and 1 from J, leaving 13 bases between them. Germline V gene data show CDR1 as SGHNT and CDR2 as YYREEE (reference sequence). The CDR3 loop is CASSLEPDYLQETQYF. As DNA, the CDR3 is TGTGCCAGCAGCTTGGAACCCGACTATCTCCAAGAGACCCAGTACTTC.

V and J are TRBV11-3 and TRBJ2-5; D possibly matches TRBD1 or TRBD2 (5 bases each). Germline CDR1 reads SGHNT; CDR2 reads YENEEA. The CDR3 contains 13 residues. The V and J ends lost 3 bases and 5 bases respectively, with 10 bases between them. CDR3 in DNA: TGTGCCAGCAGCTTGGGTGGGACGGAGACCCAGTACTTC. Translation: CASSLGGTETQYF.

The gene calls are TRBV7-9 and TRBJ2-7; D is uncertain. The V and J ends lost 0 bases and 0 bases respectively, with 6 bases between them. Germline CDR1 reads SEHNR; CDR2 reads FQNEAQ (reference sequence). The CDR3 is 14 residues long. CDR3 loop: CASSLAGTSYEQYF. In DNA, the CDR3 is TGTGCCAGCAGCTTAGCGGGAACCTCCTACGAGCAGTACTTC.

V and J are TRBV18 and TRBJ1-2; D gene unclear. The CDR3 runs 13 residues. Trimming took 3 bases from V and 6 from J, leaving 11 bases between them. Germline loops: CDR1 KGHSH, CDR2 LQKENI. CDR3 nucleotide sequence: TGTGCCAGCTCACCTTGGCCAGGAGATGGCTACACCTTC. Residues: CASSPWPGDGYTF.

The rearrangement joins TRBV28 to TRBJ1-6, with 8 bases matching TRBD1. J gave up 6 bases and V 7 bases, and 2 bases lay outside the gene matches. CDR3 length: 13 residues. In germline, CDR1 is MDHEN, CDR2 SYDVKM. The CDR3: CASNDRGNSPLHF. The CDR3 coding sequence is TGTGCCAGCAACGACAGGGGTAATTCACCCCTCCACTTT.

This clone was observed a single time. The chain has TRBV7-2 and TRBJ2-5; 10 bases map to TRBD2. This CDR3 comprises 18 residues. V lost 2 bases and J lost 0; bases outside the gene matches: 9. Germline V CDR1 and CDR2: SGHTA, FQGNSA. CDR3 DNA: TGTGCCAGCAGCTTATACAGCACTCTAGCGGGGGACCAAGAGACCCAGTACTTC. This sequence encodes CASSLYSTLAGDQETQYF.

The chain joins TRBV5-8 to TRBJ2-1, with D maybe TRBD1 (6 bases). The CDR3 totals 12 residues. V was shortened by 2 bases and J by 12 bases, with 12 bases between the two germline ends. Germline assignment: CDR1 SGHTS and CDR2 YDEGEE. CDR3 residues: CASSFWVTGQFF. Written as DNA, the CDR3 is TGTGCCAGCAGCTTCTGGGTGACAGGGCAGTTCTTC.